Given below is one T cell receptor beta chain in context. Its antigen is unidentified. The data belong to a study of CD8 T cells in ankylosing spondylitis. Each CDR3 protein gets one entry after TCRdb re-called the 5' RACE reads with MiXCR. The sample has about 440,000 distinct CDR3 sequences; roughly 18% are singletons. Study-level findings and limits: Characteristic, it appeared, of ankylosing spondylitis blood was a TCR beta motif of eight highly homologous variants. The authors reported significant enrichment of disease-linked clones in matched ankylosing spondylitis synovial fluid.

This TCR came from a male donor with ankylosing spondylitis. The sequenced sample was blood, either unsorted or a sorted T cell fraction (not recorded which).

The CDR3 loop reads CASSGWGGPRSYEQYF. The CDR3 region has the DNA TGTGCCAGCAGTGGATGGGGGGGCCCGCGCTCCTACGAGCAGTACTTC. The V gene is TRBV6-1, the J gene TRBJ2-7, with a weak D call TRBD2 (7 bases). Between the trimmed V and J ends, which lost 4 bases and 0 bases, there was a span of 16 bases. CDR3 size: 16 residues. CDR1 is MNHNS and CDR2 is SASEGT in the germline V gene.